A single sample gave rise to the 9 T cell receptor beta chains below, sequenced in a study of radiotherapy plus CTLA-4 blockade in lung cancer. Some clones are missing from TCRdb's copy, which holds only in-frame ones; the method was immunoSEQ multiplex PCR. The sample contains some 37,000 clones, around 79% of which appear only once. This sample comprised peripheral blood, obtained from a patient treated with radiotherapy plus ipilimumab. These receptors all stem from a human donor with non-small cell lung cancer who had stable disease on radiotherapy plus ipilimumab.

This chain uses TRBV5-6 with TRBJ1-2; TRBD1 might be the D (5 bases). The V end lost 1 base, the J end lost 8 bases, and 12 bases lay between the germline ends. The germline gives CDR1 SGHDT, CDR2 YYEEEE. The CDR3 length is 13 residues. The DNA for the CDR3 is TGTGCCAGCAGCTTGATAGTTTCAGGGGGCTACACCTTC. Translation: CASSLIVSGGYTF.

The rearrangement uses TRBV25-1 and TRBJ1-6; D uncertain. V dropped 1 base and J dropped 7 bases, with 8 bases sitting between them. Germline CDR1 is MGHDK and CDR2 is SYGVNS. This CDR3 comprises 14 residues. CDR3 coding DNA: TGTGCCAGCAGTGAATCGAAGGGAAATTCACCCCTCCACTTT. Encoded protein: CASSESKGNSPLHF.

The V and J genes are TRBV4-1 and TRBJ2-1; possibly TRBD1 or TRBD2 for D (5 bases each). This CDR3 is 19 amino acids long. CDR1 MGHRA and CDR2 YSYEKL come from the germline V gene. Trimming shortened V by 1 base and J by 0 bases, and 19 bases separated the two germline ends. This CDR3 is CASSQAPIAGTSSYNEQFF. In DNA, the CDR3 is TGCGCCAGCAGCCAAGCCCCCATAGCCGGGACGTCCTCCTACAATGAGCAGTTCTTC.

The rearrangement links TRBV6-1 to TRBJ2-5; no firm D call. The V gene's germline CDR1 is MNHNS and CDR2 SASEGT. The CDR3 has 11 residues. Trimming took 4 bases from V and 4 from J, leaving 4 bases between them. CDR3 sequence (DNA): TGTGCCAGCAGTGGGTCAGAGACCCAGTACTTC. This translates into CASSGSETQYF.

J is TRBJ1-1 and V is TRBV7-2; D gene uncertain. CDR1 is SGHTA, CDR2 FQGNSA, per germline. The ends were cut back, 5 bases at V and 0 bases at J, with 10 bases in the middle. The length of the CDR3 is 14 residues. This CDR3 reads CASSLRMLNTEAFF. The DNA of the CDR3 is TGTGCCAGCAGCCTCCGGATGCTGAACACTGAAGCTTTCTTT.

The V call is TRBV5-4, the J call TRBJ2-1; 9 bases map to TRBD2. The CDR3 has 17 residues. J was trimmed by 9 bases and V by 4 bases; bases with no gene match: 17. Germline V CDR1 and CDR2: SGHNT, YYREEE (reference sequence). CDR3 bases: TGTGCCAGCAGCCCGACAAAACTAGCGGGCACCGGGGGTGAGCAGTTCTTC. Translated: CASSPTKLAGTGGEQFF.

This clone has just a few counts. The CDR3: CASSLPGSGPGTEAFF. The CDR3 bases are TGTGCCAGTAGTCTTCCCGGGTCGGGCCCTGGGACTGAAGCTTTCTTT. V is TRBV19 and J is TRBJ1-1; D not certain. The V gene's germline CDR1 is LNHDA and CDR2 SQIVND (reference sequence). The CDR3 has 16 residues. The ends were cut back, 5 bases at V and 5 bases at J, with 21 bases in the middle. Drawing the rest from reference TRBV19 and TRBJ1-1, the complete variable domain is DGGITQSPKYLFRKEGQNVTLSCEQNLNHDAMYWYRQDPGQGLRLIYYSQIVNDFQKGDIAEGYSVSREKKESFPLTVTSAQKNPTAFYLCASSLPGSGPGTEAFFGQGTRLTVV.

This chain uses TRBV5-1 with TRBJ2-3; D perhaps matches TRBD2 (7 bases). CDR3 size: 15 residues. CDR1 is SGHRS, CDR2 YFSETQ, per germline. V gave up 0 bases and J gave up 3 bases, with 11 bases separating them. The CDR3 sequence is CASSLGGGATDTQYF. The CDR3 DNA is TGCGCCAGCAGCTTGGGAGGGGGGGCTACAGATACGCAGTATTTT.

The V and J genes are TRBV19 and TRBJ1-5; D call uncertain. This CDR3 has 13 amino acids. The germline CDR1 and CDR2 sequences are LNHDA and SQIVND (reference sequence). Trimming took 1 base from V and 9 from J, leaving 10 bases between them. The DNA for the CDR3 is TGTGCCAGTAGTATAGTAGAGCTATCGCCCCAGCATTTT. Its translation: CASSIVELSPQHF.